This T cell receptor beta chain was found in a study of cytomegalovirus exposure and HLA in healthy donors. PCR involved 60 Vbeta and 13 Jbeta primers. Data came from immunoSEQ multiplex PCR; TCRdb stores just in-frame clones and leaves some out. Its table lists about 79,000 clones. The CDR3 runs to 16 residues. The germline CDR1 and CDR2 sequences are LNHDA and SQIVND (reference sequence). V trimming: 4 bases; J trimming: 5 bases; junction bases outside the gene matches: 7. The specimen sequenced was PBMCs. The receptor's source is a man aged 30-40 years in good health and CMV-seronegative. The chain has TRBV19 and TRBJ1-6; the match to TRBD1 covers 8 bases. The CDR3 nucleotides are TGTGCCAGTAGTAGGCAGGGGGCGCGGGATAATTCACCCCTCCACTTT. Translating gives CASSRQGARDNSPLHF.